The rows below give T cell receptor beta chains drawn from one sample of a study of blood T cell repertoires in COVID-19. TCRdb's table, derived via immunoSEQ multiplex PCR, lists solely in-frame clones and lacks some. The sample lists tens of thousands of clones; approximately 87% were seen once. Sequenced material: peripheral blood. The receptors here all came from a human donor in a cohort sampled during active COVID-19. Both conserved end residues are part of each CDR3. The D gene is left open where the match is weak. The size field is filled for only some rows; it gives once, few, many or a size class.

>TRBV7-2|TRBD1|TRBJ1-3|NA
CASSLDRFRTGRSGNTIYF
TGTGCCAGCAGCTTAGATCGATTCCGGACAGGGCGGTCCGGAAACACCATATATTTT
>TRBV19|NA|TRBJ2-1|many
CASSIDIYNEQFF
TGTGCCAGTAGTATAGATATTTACAATGAGCAGTTCTTC
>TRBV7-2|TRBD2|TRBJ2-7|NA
CASSLFSTSGSYEQYF
TGTGCCAGCAGCTTATTTTCGACTAGCGGTTCCTACGAGCAGTACTTC
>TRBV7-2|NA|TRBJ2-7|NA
CASSRGDGPIYEQYF
TGTGCCAGCAGCCGCGGGGACGGTCCGATCTACGAGCAGTACTTC
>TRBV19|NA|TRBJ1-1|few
CASNNVAAEAFF
TGTGCCTCGAACAACGTGGCGGCTGAAGCTTTCTTT
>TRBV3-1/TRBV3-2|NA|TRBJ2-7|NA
CASSLQGHEQYF
TGTGCCAGCAGCCTACAGGGCCACGAGCAGTACTTC
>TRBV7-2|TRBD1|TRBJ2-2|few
CASSLSRDRVRVSTGELFF
TGTGCCAGCAGCTTATCCCGGGACAGGGTTCGTGTTAGCACCGGGGAGCTGTTTTTT
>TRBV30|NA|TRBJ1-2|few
CAWSANTGSDGYTF
TGTGCCTGGAGTGCAAATACAGGGTCGGATGGCTACACCTTC
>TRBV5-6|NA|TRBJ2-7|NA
CASSLGRYEQYF
TGTGCCAGCAGCTTGGGGAGGTACGAGCAGTACTTC
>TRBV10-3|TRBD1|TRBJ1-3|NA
CAISLQGAGNTIYF
TGTGCCATCAGTTTACAGGGGGCTGGAAACACCATATATTTT
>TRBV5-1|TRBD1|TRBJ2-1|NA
CASRSGTEPYNEQFF
TGCGCCAGCAGGTCCGGGACAGAGCCCTACAATGAGCAGTTCTTC
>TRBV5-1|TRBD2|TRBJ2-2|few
CASSLPGLAPGTGELFF
TGCGCCAGCAGCTTGCCCGGACTAGCGCCAGGGACCGGGGAGCTGTTTTTT
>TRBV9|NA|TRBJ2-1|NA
CASSVGSPEQFF
TGTGCCAGCAGCGTAGGTAGCCCCGAGCAGTTCTTC
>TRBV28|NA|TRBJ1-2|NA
CASRGNYGYTF
TGTGCCAGCCGCGGTAACTATGGCTACACCTTC
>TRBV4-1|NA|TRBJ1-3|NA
CASSQDRGHGNTIYF
TGCGCCAGCAGCCAAGATCGCGGTCACGGAAACACCATATATTTT
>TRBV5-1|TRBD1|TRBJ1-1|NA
CASSSTGTGTEAFF
TGCGCCAGCAGCAGCACCGGGACAGGGACTGAAGCTTTCTTT
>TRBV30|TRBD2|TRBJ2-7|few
CASQWPGGEQYF
TGTGCCTCTCAGTGGCCGGGGGGCGAGCAGTACTTC
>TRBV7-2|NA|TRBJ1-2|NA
CASSSQAGANYGYTF
TGTGCCAGCAGCTCACAGGCAGGGGCCAACTATGGCTACACCTTC
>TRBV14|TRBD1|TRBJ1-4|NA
CASSQTGQGVGSNEKLFF
TGTGCCAGCAGCCAGACCGGACAGGGGGTCGGATCTAATGAAAAACTGTTTTTT
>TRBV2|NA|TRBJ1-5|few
CASIRDLNQPQHF
TGTGCCAGCATCCGGGACTTGAATCAGCCCCAGCATTTT
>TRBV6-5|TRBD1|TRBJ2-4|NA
CASSLGQVAKNIQYF
TGTGCCAGCAGCTTGGGACAGGTAGCCAAAAACATTCAGTACTTC
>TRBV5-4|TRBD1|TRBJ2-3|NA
CASSAGQGARGKDTQYF
TGTGCCAGCAGCGCGGGACAGGGGGCAAGGGGCAAAGATACGCAGTATTTT
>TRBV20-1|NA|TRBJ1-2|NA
CSASPLPTRAGTF
TGCAGTGCTAGTCCCCTCCCTACTCGAGCGGGGACCTTC
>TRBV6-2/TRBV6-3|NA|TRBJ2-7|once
CASSYSRNEQYF
TGTGCCAGCAGTTACAGTAGAAACGAGCAGTACTTC
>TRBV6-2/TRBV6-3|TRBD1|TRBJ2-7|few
CASSYPTGVSEQYF
TGTGCCAGCAGTTACCCAACAGGGGTGAGCGAGCAGTACTTC
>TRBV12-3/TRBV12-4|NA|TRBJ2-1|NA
CASSSGYDEQFF
TGTGCCAGCAGTTCAGGGTACGATGAGCAGTTCTTC
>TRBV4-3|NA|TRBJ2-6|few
CASSQDRVAGANVLTF
TGCGCCAGCAGCCAAGATAGAGTTGCTGGGGCCAACGTCCTGACTTTC
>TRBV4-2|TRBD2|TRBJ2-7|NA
CASSHATSGGTYEQYF
TGTGCCAGCAGCCATGCGACTAGCGGGGGGACCTACGAGCAGTACTTC
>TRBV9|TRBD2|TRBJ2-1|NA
CASSDSGGNYNEQFF
TGTGCCAGCAGCGACAGCGGGGGGAACTACAATGAGCAGTTCTTC